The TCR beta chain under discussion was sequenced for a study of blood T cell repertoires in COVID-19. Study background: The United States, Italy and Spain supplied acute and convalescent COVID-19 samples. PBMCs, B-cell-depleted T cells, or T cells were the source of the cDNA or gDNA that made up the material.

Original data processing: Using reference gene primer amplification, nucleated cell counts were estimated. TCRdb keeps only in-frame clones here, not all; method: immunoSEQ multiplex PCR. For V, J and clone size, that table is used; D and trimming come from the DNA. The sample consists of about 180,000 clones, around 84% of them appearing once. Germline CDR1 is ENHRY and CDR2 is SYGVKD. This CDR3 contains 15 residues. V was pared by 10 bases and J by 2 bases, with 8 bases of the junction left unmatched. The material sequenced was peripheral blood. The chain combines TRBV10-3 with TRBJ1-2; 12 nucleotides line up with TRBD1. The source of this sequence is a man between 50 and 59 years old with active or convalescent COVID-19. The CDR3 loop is CATEGQGARNYGYTF. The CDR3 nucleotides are TGTGCCACCGAGGGACAGGGGGCGAGGAACTATGGCTACACCTTC.